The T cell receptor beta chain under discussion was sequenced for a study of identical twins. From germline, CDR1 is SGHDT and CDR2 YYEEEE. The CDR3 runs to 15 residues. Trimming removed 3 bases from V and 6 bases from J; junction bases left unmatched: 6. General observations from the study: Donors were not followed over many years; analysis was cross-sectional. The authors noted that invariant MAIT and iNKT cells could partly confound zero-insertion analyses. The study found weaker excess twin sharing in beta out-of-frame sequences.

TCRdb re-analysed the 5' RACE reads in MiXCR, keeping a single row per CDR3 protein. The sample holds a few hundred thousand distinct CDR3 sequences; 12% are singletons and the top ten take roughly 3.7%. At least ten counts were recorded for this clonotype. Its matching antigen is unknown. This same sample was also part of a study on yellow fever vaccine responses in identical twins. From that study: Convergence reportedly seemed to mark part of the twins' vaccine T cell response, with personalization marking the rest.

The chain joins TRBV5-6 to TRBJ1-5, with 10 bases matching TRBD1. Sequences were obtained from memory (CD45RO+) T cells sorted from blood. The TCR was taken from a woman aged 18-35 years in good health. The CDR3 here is CASSYGTGEFQPQHF. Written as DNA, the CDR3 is TGTGCCAGCAGCTACGGGACAGGGGAGTTTCAGCCCCAGCATTTT.